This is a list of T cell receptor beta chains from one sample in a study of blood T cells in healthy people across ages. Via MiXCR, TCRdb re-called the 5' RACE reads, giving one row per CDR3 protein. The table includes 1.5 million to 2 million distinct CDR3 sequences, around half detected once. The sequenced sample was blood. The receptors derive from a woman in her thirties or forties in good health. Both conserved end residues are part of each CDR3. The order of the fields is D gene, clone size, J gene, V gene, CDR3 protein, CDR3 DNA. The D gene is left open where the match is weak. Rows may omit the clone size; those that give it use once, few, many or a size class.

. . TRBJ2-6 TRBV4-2 CASSQDGDSGANVLTF TGTGCCAGCAGCCAAGATGGGGACTCTGGGGCCAACGTCCTGACTTTC
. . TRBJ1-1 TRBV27 CASSYRVRNTEAFF TGTGCCAGCAGTTACAGGGTTAGGAACACTGAAGCTTTCTTT
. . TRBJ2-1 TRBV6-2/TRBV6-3 CASSYAYNEQFF TGTGCCAGCAGTTACGCCTACAATGAGCAGTTCTTC
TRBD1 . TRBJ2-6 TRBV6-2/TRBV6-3 CASSSQTGALSGANVLTF TGTGCCAGCAGTTCTCAGACAGGGGCTCTCTCTGGGGCCAACGTCCTGACTTTC
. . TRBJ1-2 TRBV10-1 CASTVPRSHPGYGYTF TGCGCCAGCACCGTTCCGCGGTCACACCCAGGCTATGGCTACACCTTC
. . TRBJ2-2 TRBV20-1 CSARTAKGAPGELFF TGCAGTGCTAGGACGGCCAAAGGGGCCCCCGGGGAGCTGTTTTTT
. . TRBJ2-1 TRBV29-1 CSGAGSYNEQFF TGCAGCGGGGCGGGGTCCTACAATGAGCAGTTCTTC
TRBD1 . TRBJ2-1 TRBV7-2 CASSADRGHGNEQFF TGTGCCAGCAGCGCGGACAGGGGTCATGGCAATGAGCAGTTCTTC
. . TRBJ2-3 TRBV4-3 CASSQEKGRTDTQYF TGCGCCAGCAGCCAAGAGAAGGGGAGGACAGATACGCAGTATTTT
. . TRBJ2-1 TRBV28 CASSPTLSDNEQFF TGTGCCAGCAGCCCCACGCTCTCCGACAATGAGCAGTTCTTC
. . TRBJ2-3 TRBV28 CASSPSGAGLSTDTQYF TGTGCCAGCAGCCCCTCTGGGGCGGGCCTAAGCACAGATACGCAGTATTTT
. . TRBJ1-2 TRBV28 CASSFPTASYGYTF TGTGCCAGCAGTTTCCCGACAGCGTCCTATGGCTACACCTTC
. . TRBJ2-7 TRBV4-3 CANSQDATEYYEQYF TGCGCCAACAGCCAAGATGCAACAGAATACTACGAGCAGTACTTC
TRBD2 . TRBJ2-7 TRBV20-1 CSARDTSGGDLYEQYF TGCAGTGCTAGAGATACTAGCGGGGGGGACCTTTACGAGCAGTACTTC
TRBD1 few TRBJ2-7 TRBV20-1 CSASSTGAVSYEQYF TGCAGTGCTAGTTCCACAGGGGCCGTGTCCTACGAGCAGTACTTC
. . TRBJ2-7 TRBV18 CASTGQEGTYEQYF TGTGCCAGCACTGGACAGGAGGGGACCTACGAGCAGTACTTC
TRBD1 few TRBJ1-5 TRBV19 CASSPGTGFNQPQHF TGTGCCAGTAGTCCCGGGACAGGGTTCAATCAGCCCCAGCATTTT
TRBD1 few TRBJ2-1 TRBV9 CASSVGQGAYNEQFF TGTGCCAGCAGTGTCGGACAGGGGGCATACAATGAGCAGTTCTTC
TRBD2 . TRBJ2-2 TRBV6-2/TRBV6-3 CASSFTGLAITGELFF TGTGCCAGCAGTTTCACAGGACTAGCGATAACCGGGGAGCTGTTTTTT
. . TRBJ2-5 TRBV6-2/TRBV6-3 CASSYVSLRETQYF TGTGCCAGCAGTTACGTTAGTTTACGGGAGACCCAGTACTTC
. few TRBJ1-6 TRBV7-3 CASSFGDRNSPLHF TGTGCCAGCAGCTTTGGGGACCGTAATTCACCCCTCCACTTT
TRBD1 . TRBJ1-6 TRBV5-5 CASSLQTGMNNSPLHF TGTGCCAGCAGCTTGCAGACAGGGATGAATAATTCACCCCTCCACTTT
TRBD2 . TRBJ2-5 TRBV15 CATSRFKKRGGYQETQYF TGTGCCACCAGCAGATTTAAGAAGCGCGGGGGGTACCAAGAGACCCAGTACTTC
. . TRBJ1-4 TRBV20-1 CSARDRTAGEKLFF TGCAGTGCTAGAGATCGGACAGCCGGTGAAAAACTGTTTTTT
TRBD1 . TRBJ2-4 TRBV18 CAGSPRTGLRNIQYF TGTGCCGGCTCACCGCGGACAGGGTTGAGAAACATTCAGTACTTC
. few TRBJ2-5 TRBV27 CASSLSDTGETQYF TGTGCCAGCAGTTTATCCGACACTGGGGAGACCCAGTACTTC
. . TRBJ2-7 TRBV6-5 CASSYSFPLWLAPTYEQYF TGTGCCAGCAGTTACTCGTTTCCCCTTTGGCTAGCCCCCACCTACGAGCAGTACTTC
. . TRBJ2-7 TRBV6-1 CASSYSWRTATSYEQYF TGTGCCAGCTCCTATTCCTGGAGGACCGCGACCTCCTACGAGCAGTACTTC
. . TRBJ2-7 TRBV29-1 CSVGQPPDEQYF TGCAGCGTGGGACAACCGCCTGACGAGCAGTACTTC
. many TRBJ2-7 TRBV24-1 CATSGRGTSYEQYF TGTGCCACCAGTGGGCGAGGGACCTCCTACGAGCAGTACTTC
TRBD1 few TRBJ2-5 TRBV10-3 CAISEQGAGETQYF TGTGCCATCAGTGAACAGGGGGCGGGGGAGACCCAGTACTTC
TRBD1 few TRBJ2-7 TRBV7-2 CASSLFFSGTGVYEQYF TGTGCCAGCAGCTTATTTTTTAGCGGGACAGGGGTCTACGAGCAGTACTTC
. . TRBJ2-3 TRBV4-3 CASSQVGSGADTQYF TGCGCCAGCAGCCAAGTAGGATCAGGGGCAGATACGCAGTATTTT
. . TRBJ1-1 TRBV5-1 CASSLRGDATEAFF TGCGCCAGCAGCTTGCGAGGGGACGCCACTGAAGCTTTCTTT
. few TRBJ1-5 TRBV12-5 CASDPSGGASNQPQHF TGTGCTAGTGACCCGTCGGGGGGCGCGAGCAATCAGCCCCAGCATTTT
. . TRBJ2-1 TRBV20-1 CSARSGGLGGLRNEQFF TGCAGTGCTAGATCCGGGGGGTTGGGGGGGCTTAGGAATGAGCAGTTCTTC
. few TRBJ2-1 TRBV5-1 CASSLTDGNEQFF TGCGCCAGCAGCTTGACTGACGGCAATGAGCAGTTCTTC
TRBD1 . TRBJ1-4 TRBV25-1 CASSEWDRGTNEKLFF TGTGCCAGCAGTGAATGGGACAGGGGAACTAATGAAAAACTGTTTTTT
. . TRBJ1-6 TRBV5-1 CASSLGGLSGNSPLHF TGCGCCAGCAGCTTAGGCGGCCTGAGCGGTAATTCACCCCTCCACTTT
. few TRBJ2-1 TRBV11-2 CASSLAAGQDNEQFF TGTGCCAGCAGCTTAGCGGCAGGGCAAGACAATGAGCAGTTCTTC
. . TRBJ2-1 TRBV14 CASSQASRLTEQFF TGTGCCAGCAGCCAAGCTTCCAGGCTCACTGAGCAGTTCTTC